This TCR beta chain is drawn from a study of blood T cell repertoires in COVID-19. At the level of the study: Donors in the United States, Italy and Spain gave samples during acute or convalescent COVID-19.

The protocol was immunoSEQ multiplex PCR, while the TCRdb copy is restricted to in-frame clones and leaves out a portion. The sample has roughly 150,000 clones, roughly nine tenths seen once; the top ten hold roughly 4%. V lost 5 bases and J 1 base, leaving 14 bases between the germline ends. Germline V gene lookup returns CDR1 SGHTA and CDR2 FQGNSA. The CDR3 covers 15 residues. The chain joins TRBV7-2 to TRBJ1-1; D perhaps matches TRBD1 (5 bases). The receptor's source is a woman between 70 and 85 years old with acute or convalescent COVID-19. The sample consisted of peripheral blood. The CDR3 DNA reads TGTGCCAGCAGCCAATGGGACGGGGGGAACACTGAAGCTTTCTTT. Protein: CASSQWDGGNTEAFF.